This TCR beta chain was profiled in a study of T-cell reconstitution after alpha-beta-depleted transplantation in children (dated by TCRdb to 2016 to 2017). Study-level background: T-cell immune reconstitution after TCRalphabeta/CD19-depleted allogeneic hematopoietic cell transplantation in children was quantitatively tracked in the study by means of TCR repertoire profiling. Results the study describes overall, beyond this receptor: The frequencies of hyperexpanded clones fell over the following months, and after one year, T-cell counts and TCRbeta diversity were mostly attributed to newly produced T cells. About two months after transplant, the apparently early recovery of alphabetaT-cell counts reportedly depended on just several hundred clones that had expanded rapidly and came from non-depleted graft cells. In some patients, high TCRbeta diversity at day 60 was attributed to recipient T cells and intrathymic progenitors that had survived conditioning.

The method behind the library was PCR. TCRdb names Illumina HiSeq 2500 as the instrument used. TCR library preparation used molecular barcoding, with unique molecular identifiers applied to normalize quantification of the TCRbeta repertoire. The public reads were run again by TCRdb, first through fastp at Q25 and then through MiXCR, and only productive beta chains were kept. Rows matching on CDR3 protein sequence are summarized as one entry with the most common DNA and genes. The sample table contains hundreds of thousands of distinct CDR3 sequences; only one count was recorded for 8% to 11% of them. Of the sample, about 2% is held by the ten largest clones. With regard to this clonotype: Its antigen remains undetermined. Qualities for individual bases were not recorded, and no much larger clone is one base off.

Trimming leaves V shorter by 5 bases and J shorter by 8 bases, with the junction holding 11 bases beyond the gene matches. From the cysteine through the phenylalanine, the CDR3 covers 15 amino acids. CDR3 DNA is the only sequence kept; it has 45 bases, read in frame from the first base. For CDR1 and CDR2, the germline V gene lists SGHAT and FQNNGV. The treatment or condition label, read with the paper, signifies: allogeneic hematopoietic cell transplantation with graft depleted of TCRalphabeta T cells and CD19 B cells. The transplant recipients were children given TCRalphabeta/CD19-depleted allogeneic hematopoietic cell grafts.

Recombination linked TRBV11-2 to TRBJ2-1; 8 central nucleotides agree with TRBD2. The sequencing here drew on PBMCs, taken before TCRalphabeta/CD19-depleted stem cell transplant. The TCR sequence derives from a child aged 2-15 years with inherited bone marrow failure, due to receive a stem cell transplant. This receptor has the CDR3 CASSPGLARRDEQFF. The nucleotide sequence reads TGTGCCAGCAGCCCAGGACTAGCCCGGAGGGATGAGCAGTTCTTC. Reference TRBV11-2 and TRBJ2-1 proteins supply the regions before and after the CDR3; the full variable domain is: EAGVAQSPRYKIIEKRQSVAFWCNPISGHATLYWYQQILGQGPKLLIQFQNNGVVDDSQLPKDRFSAERLKGVDSTLKIQPAKLEDSAVYLCASSPGLARRDEQFFGPGTRLTVL.